The 21 T cell receptor beta chains given below trace back to one sample, sequenced in a study of T-cell memory formation after mild COVID-19. Each CDR3 protein is one row after TCRdb ran MiXCR on the 5' RACE reads. The data contain almost 550,000 distinct CDR3 sequences, over 20% of them singletons. The sample consisted of PBMCs or a T cell subset sorted from them (not recorded which). The source is an adult woman who had mild COVID-19 (a few samples of this study predate the infection). Cell type and time point are not known.

This clonotype was picked up many times. CDR3 in DNA: TGTGCCAGCAGCTTGAATGGGGGCTACGAGCAGTACTTC. It specifies CASSLNGGYEQYF. V and J are TRBV5-4 and TRBJ2-7; D may match TRBD1 or TRBD2 (5 bases each). V lost 1 base, J lost 3 bases, and 8 bases lay in between. This CDR3 contains 13 residues. Germline V gene data show CDR1 as SGHNT and CDR2 as YYREEE (reference sequence).

The chain couples TRBV5-1 to TRBJ2-1; D gene unclear. This CDR3 comprises 16 residues. V gave up 1 base and J gave up 0 bases, with 11 bases separating them. The germline V gene has CDR1 SGHRS and CDR2 YFSETQ. CDR3 DNA sequence: TGCGCCAGCAGCTTGCTGACACCTTCCTCCTACAATGAGCAGTTCTTC. Protein: CASSLLTPSSYNEQFF.

Only a few counts were recorded for this clonotype. The gene calls are TRBV20-1 and TRBJ1-1; the match to TRBD1 covers 7 bases. Germline CDR1 is DFQATT and CDR2 is SNEGSKA (reference sequence). With V trimmed by 5 bases and J by 6 bases, 18 bases remained unmatched. This CDR3 is 16 amino acids long. Here the CDR3 DNA reads TGCAGTGCTCGGAAAGGGGGCCCGCTCTCAGAGGCTGAAGCTTTCTTT. Translating it yields CSARKGGPLSEAEAFF.

The rearrangement joins TRBV5-1 to TRBJ2-7; 12 nucleotides line up with TRBD2. Germline CDR1 is SGHRS and CDR2 is YFSETQ. This CDR3 region has 16 residues. With V trimmed by 9 bases and J by 3 bases, 13 bases remained unmatched. The CDR3 loop is CATPRTSGNEYYEQYF. The CDR3 DNA sequence: TGCGCCACCCCAAGGACTAGCGGGAACGAGTACTACGAGCAGTACTTC.

This clonotype was seen a handful of times. The chain's CDR3 is CASSPSWLRQDYNNEQFF. CDR3 DNA sequence: TGTGCCAGCAGTCCAAGCTGGCTAAGACAGGATTACAACAATGAGCAGTTCTTC. The chain joins TRBV2 to TRBJ2-1; D is possibly TRBD1 (6 bases). This CDR3 has 18 amino acids. Germline assignment: CDR1 SNHLY and CDR2 FYNNEI. Trimming stripped 5 bases from V and 5 bases from J, with 25 bases between.

The J gene is TRBJ1-6, the V gene TRBV4-1; the match to TRBD1 covers 10 bases. The CDR3 length is 17 residues. Germline lookup yields CDR1 MGHRA and CDR2 YSYEKL. Germline trimming cut 3 bases from V and 3 bases from J; bases unmatched to any gene: 5. The CDR3 is CASSQTGGANYNSPLHF. CDR3 coding DNA: TGCGCCAGCAGCCAGACAGGGGGCGCCAACTATAATTCACCCCTCCACTTT.

The chain uses TRBV7-7 and TRBJ2-2; D perhaps matches TRBD2 (6 bases). Germline V gene lookup returns CDR1 SSHAT and CDR2 FNYEAQ (reference sequence). The CDR3 covers 13 residues. Between the trimmed V and J ends, which lost 11 bases and 4 bases, there was a span of 14 bases. The CDR3 loop is CAHHRESTGELFF. The CDR3 bases are TGTGCCCACCACCGGGAGAGCACCGGGGAGCTGTTTTTT.

The chain is built from TRBV6-2 or TRBV6-3 and TRBJ2-1; 10 bases line up with TRBD2. CDR1 is MNHEY and CDR2 is SVGEGT in the germline V gene. The CDR3 sequence is 15 residues long. With 3 bases clipped from V and 9 bases from J, the junction kept 8 bases outside the gene matches. The CDR3 region is CASSYGASGSSEQFF. CDR3 DNA: TGTGCCAGCAGTTATGGGGCTAGCGGGAGCAGTGAGCAGTTCTTC.

J is TRBJ2-2 and V is TRBV5-1, with D tentatively TRBD1 (6 bases). V dropped 0 bases and J dropped 3 bases, with 9 bases sitting between them. The CDR3 is made up of 15 amino acids. The germline V gene encodes CDR1 SGHRS and CDR2 YFSETQ. The CDR3 loop reads CASSLVAGDTGELFF. The CDR3 DNA reads TGCGCCAGCAGCTTGGTGGCAGGGGACACCGGGGAGCTGTTTTTT.

This clonotype appeared once. This chain uses TRBV15 with TRBJ1-4, with D maybe TRBD1 (5 bases). V was clipped by 0 bases and J by 5 bases, with 13 bases between them. CDR1 and CDR2 (germline): LNHNV, YYDKDF (reference sequence). The CDR3 length is 16 residues. CDR3 residues: CATSRDSGRVNEKLFF. DNA for the CDR3: TGTGCCACCAGCAGAGATTCGGGCAGGGTCAATGAAAAACTGTTTTTT.

This chain uses TRBV7-9 with TRBJ1-5, with D unclear. Germline CDR1 is SEHNR and CDR2 is FQNEAQ (reference sequence). The V and J ends lost 3 bases and 0 bases respectively, with 9 bases between them. This CDR3 spans 15 amino acids. CDR3 in DNA: TGTGCCAGCAGCTTTGACCCTTATAGCAATCAGCCCCAGCATTTT. The encoded protein is CASSFDPYSNQPQHF.

This clonotype appeared a few times. The genes are TRBV12-3 or TRBV12-4 and TRBJ1-1; D unclear. The CDR3 loop spans 12 amino acids. V dropped 2 bases and J dropped 7 bases, with 8 bases sitting between them. The CDR3 DNA follows: TGTGCCAGCAGTTTATTTAGGATTGAAGCTTTCTTT. Its protein product is CASSLFRIEAFF.

This clonotype was observed a handful of times. V and J are TRBV2 and TRBJ2-2; D may match TRBD1 or TRBD2 (5 bases each). Trimming pared 9 bases from V and 5 bases from J, leaving 19 bases between. CDR1 SNHLY and CDR2 FYNNEI come from the germline V gene. The CDR3 has 15 residues. CDR3 loop: CARQTGIGDTGELFF. The CDR3 region has the DNA TGTGCCAGACAAACCGGGATAGGGGATACCGGGGAGCTGTTTTTT.

This clonotype was found a few times. The chain carries TRBV29-1 and TRBJ1-1, with D possibly being TRBD1 (5 bases). The V end was cut by 7 bases, the J end by 5 bases, with 17 bases between. This CDR3 has 13 amino acids. Germline V lookup: CDR1 SQVTM, CDR2 ANQGSEA. CDR3 sequence: CSALPARETEAFF. CDR3 nucleotides: TGCAGCGCCCTGCCGGCCAGGGAGACTGAAGCTTTCTTT.

This clonotype was picked up a small number of times. The genes are TRBV6-5 and TRBJ2-1; 9 nucleotides match TRBD2. Germline loops: CDR1 MNHEY, CDR2 SVGAGI. After removal of 0 bases from V and 8 bases from J, the junction contained 17 bases not matched to a gene. The length of the CDR3 is 19 residues. The CDR3 sequence is CASSYSNPGLARVVYEQFF. In DNA form, the CDR3 reads TGTGCCAGCAGTTACTCGAATCCGGGACTAGCTCGGGTGGTCTATGAGCAGTTCTTC.

This chain connects TRBV5-5 to TRBJ2-2; 7 bases align to TRBD2. There are 16 residues in the CDR3. The V gene's germline CDR1 is SGHKS and CDR2 YYEKEE (reference sequence). V dropped 1 base and J dropped 2; count of bases not matched to a gene: 5. The CDR3 reads CASSLYRGVNTGELFF. Here the CDR3 DNA reads TGTGCCAGCAGCTTGTATCGGGGGGTAAACACCGGGGAGCTGTTTTTT.

The chain combines TRBV5-1 with TRBJ1-1; no firm D call. V dropped 5 bases and J dropped 1 base, with 12 bases sitting between them. There are 14 residues in the CDR3. Germline-derived CDR1 and CDR2 are SGHRS and YFSETQ. The CDR3 reads CASREDLANTEAFF. The CDR3 DNA follows: TGCGCCAGCAGGGAAGATCTGGCGAACACTGAAGCTTTCTTT.

The V call is TRBV11-2, the J call TRBJ2-7; TRBD2 agrees at 9 bases. Germline V gene data show CDR1 as SGHAT and CDR2 as FQNNGV. This CDR3 comprises 18 residues. V shed 3 bases and J 2 bases; nucleotides not matched to a gene: 14. The CDR3 DNA is TGTGCCAGCAGCTTTGGGCGGGTTAGCGGGAGTCGCCCCTACGAGCAGTACTTC. Translated: CASSFGRVSGSRPYEQYF.

This clonotype was seen at least ten times. The V call is TRBV18, the J call TRBJ1-5; TRBD1 agrees at 8 bases. Germline values: CDR1 KGHSH, CDR2 LQKENI. The CDR3 totals 15 residues. Trimming cost V 4 bases and J 0 bases; bases outside gene matches: 2. As DNA, the CDR3 is TGTGCCAGCTCACAGGACAGGGATAGCAATCAGCCCCAGCATTTT. Translation: CASSQDRDSNQPQHF. Based on the CDR3 plus reference TRBV18 and TRBJ1-5, the full variable domain is NAGVMQNPRHLVRRRGQEARLRCSPMKGHSHVYWYRQLPEEGLKFMVYLQKENIIDESGMPKERFSAEFPKEGPSILRIQQVVRGDSAAYFCASSQDRDSNQPQHFGDGTRLSIL.

This clonotype was seen a few times. The rearrangement uses TRBV6-5 and TRBJ2-2; the D gene is possibly TRBD1 (5 bases). Per germline, CDR1 MNHEY and CDR2 SVGAGI. CDR3 length equals 16 residues. V dropped 2 bases and J dropped 4 bases, with 14 bases sitting between them. CDR3 region: CASSYLSGSGTGELFF. As DNA, the CDR3 is TGTGCCAGCAGTTACCTCTCAGGGTCGGGCACCGGGGAGCTGTTTTTT.

This clonotype was seen only a few times. The V and J genes are TRBV20-1 and TRBJ2-3; tentatively, D is TRBD1 (5 bases). With 3 bases removed from V and 0 bases from J, the gap between germline ends came to 7 bases. The CDR3 loop spans 13 amino acids. Germline V gene lookup returns CDR1 DFQATT and CDR2 SNEGSKA (reference sequence). The CDR3 DNA reads as TGCAGTGCTAGTACAGGAAGCACAGATACGCAGTATTTT. As protein: CSASTGSTDTQYF.